One and the same sample provided the 22 T cell receptor beta chains below, sequenced in a study of T cells in pancreatic ductal adenocarcinoma. Selected pancreatic ductal adenocarcinoma patients had undergone surgery without neoadjuvant therapy. Assay: immunoSEQ multiplex PCR; the TCRdb copy retains only in-frame clones and omits some. The sample records 25,000 to 35,000 clones, about 92% being singletons. Material for sequencing was PBMCs. Receptors originate from a human donor with pancreatic ductal adenocarcinoma.

The V call is TRBV7-5, the J call TRBJ2-5; the DNA was not compared with TRBD2, the D call given in the table. TRBV7-5 is given as a pseudogene. The CDR3 loop spans 16 amino acids. This chain's CDR3 is CARSFSGLAEQETQYF. DNA of the CDR3: TGTGCCAGAAGCTTTAGCGGACTAGCGGAACAAGAGACCCAGTACTTC.

This chain links TRBV14 with TRBJ1-5; 7 bases are shared with TRBD1. The CDR3 is 16 residues long. The V segment lost 0 bases and the J segment 2 bases; nucleotides outside the gene matches: 4. Germline lookup yields CDR1 SGHDN and CDR2 FVKESK. The CDR3, as DNA: TGTGCCAGCAGCCAAGATCCAGGGGGGGGCAATCAGCCCCAGCATTTT. Translation: CASSQDPGGGNQPQHF.

V and J are TRBV7-2 and TRBJ2-5, with TRBD1 matching over 7 bases. V shed 7 bases, J shed 5 bases, and the junction held 16 bases outside the gene matches. CDR3 size: 16 residues. The germline V gene encodes CDR1 SGHTA and CDR2 FQGNSA. The CDR3 DNA is TGTGCCAGCAACAGGGGCGACAGGGCCCAGGGCGAGACCCAGTACTTC. Its protein product is CASNRGDRAQGETQYF. Combining the CDR3 with reference TRBV7-2 and TRBJ2-5 gives the whole variable domain GAGVSQSPSNKVTEKGKDVELRCDPISGHTALYWYRQSLGQGLEFLIYFQGNSAPDKSGLPSDRFSAERTGGSVSTLTIQRTQQEDSAVYLCASNRGDRAQGETQYFGPGTRLLVL.

The J gene is TRBJ2-5, the V gene TRBV18; D might be TRBD1 or TRBD2, each matching 5 bases. CDR1 and CDR2 (germline): KGHSH, LQKENI. The CDR3 runs 14 residues. The V gene lost 6 bases and the J gene lost 1 base, with 12 bases spanning the gap. CDR3 nucleotides: TGTGCCAGCTCCCACGGGGCAGCCCAAGAGACCCAGTACTTC. Translating gives CASSHGAAQETQYF. Variable domain in full (rest from reference TRBV18 and TRBJ2-5): NAGVMQNPRHLVRRRGQEARLRCSPMKGHSHVYWYRQLPEEGLKFMVYLQKENIIDESGMPKERFSAEFPKEGPSILRIQQVVRGDSAAYFCASSHGAAQETQYFGPGTRLLVL.

V usage is TRBV2 and J usage is TRBJ2-2; possible D gene TRBD1, 6 bases. The CDR3 has 14 residues. CDR1 and CDR2 (germline): SNHLY, FYNNEI. V was pared by 4 bases and J by 4 bases, with 10 bases between. The CDR3 reads CASSGTELTGELFF. CDR3 coding DNA: TGTGCCAGCAGTGGGACAGAGCTCACCGGGGAGCTGTTTTTT. The whole variable domain, filled in from reference TRBV2 and TRBJ2-2, reads EPEVTQTPSHQVTQMGQEVILRCVPISNHLYFYWYRQILGQKVEFLVSFYNNEISEKSEIFDDQFSVERPDGSNFTLKIRSTKLEDSAMYFCASSGTELTGELFFGEGSRLTVL.

The J gene is TRBJ2-6, the V gene TRBV6-6; D not resolved. Germline V gives CDR1 MNHNY, CDR2 SVGAGI (reference sequence). Between the trimmed V and J ends, which lost 7 bases and 0 bases, there was a span of 10 bases. The CDR3 sequence is 15 residues long. The CDR3 is CASIGVFSGANVLTF. Written as DNA, the CDR3 is TGTGCCAGCATTGGGGTCTTCTCTGGGGCCAACGTCCTGACTTTC.

This sequence joins TRBV25-1 and TRBJ2-1, with D unclear. Per germline, CDR1 MGHDK and CDR2 SYGVNS. Trimming removed 4 bases at V and 3 bases at J, with 16 bases between. The CDR3 has 16 residues. The CDR3 nucleotides are TGTGCCAGCAGTGCAGGACGTTTGAGGATCTACAATGAGCAGTTCTTC. Its translation is CASSAGRLRIYNEQFF.

The CDR3 spells CASSRSGGRGTEAFF. In DNA, the CDR3 is TGTGCCAGCAGTCGGTCGGGGGGTCGCGGCACTGAAGCTTTCTTT. V and J are TRBV6-6 and TRBJ1-1; a possible D gene is TRBD1 (5 bases). The CDR3 sequence is 15 residues long. Trimming stripped 5 bases from V and 4 bases from J, with 17 bases between. CDR1 is MNHNY and CDR2 is SVGAGI in the germline V gene (reference sequence).

V gene TRBV28 combines with J gene TRBJ2-1, with 7 positions matching TRBD1. Germline V gene sequence: CDR1 MDHEN, CDR2 SYDVKM. The CDR3 length is 16 residues. Trimming at V came to 6 bases and at J to 1 base, leaving 9 bases not matched to a gene. In DNA form, the CDR3 reads TGTGCCAGCAGGGGCCAGGGGGTAGAATCCTACAATGAGCAGTTCTTC. Its protein is CASRGQGVESYNEQFF.

The gene calls are TRBV5-1 and TRBJ2-3; perhaps D is TRBD1 or TRBD2 (5 bases each). With 3 bases removed from V and 2 bases from J, the gap between germline ends came to 10 bases. Germline V gene sequence: CDR1 SGHRS, CDR2 YFSETQ. The CDR3 consists of 14 residues. The CDR3 loop reads CASSSGTHTDTQYF. The DNA of the CDR3 is TGCGCCAGCAGCTCCGGGACCCACACAGATACGCAGTATTTT.

The V gene is TRBV6-5, the J gene TRBJ1-3; tentatively, D is TRBD1 (6 bases). V was cut by 0 bases and J by 9 bases, with 12 bases left in between. Germline lookup yields CDR1 MNHEY and CDR2 SVGAGI. The CDR3 spans 14 residues. This CDR3 reads CASSYSGAGSTIYF. The CDR3 DNA follows: TGTGCCAGCAGTTACTCGGGGGCAGGGAGCACCATATATTTT.

The rearrangement links TRBV7-9 to TRBJ2-2, with D maybe TRBD2 (6 bases). CDR3 length equals 15 residues. CDR1 and CDR2 (germline): SEHNR, FQNEAQ (reference sequence). The V and J ends lost 2 bases and 7 bases respectively, with 14 bases between them. CDR3 loop: CASSLTGESGGELFF. The CDR3 DNA reads TGTGCCAGCAGCTTAACGGGAGAGTCGGGCGGGGAGCTGTTTTTT.

The chain employs TRBV6-6 and TRBJ2-3; 7 bases are a match to TRBD2. The CDR3 has 14 residues. Germline values: CDR1 MNHNY, CDR2 SVGAGI (reference sequence). V lost 5 bases to trimming and J lost 3 bases; unmatched junction nucleotides: 5. CDR3 residues: CASSASSGTDTQYF. The CDR3 DNA sequence: TGTGCCAGCAGTGCCTCTAGCGGAACAGATACGCAGTATTTT.

The rearrangement links TRBV5-1 to TRBJ1-2; 10 bases map to TRBD1. After removal of 4 bases from V and 4 bases from J, the junction contained 4 bases not matched to a gene. Per germline, CDR1 SGHRS and CDR2 YFSETQ. This CDR3 is built from 14 residues. The CDR3 here is CASSDGTGAYGYTF. CDR3 sequence (DNA): TGCGCCAGCAGCGACGGGACAGGGGCCTATGGCTACACCTTC.

The chain carries TRBV19 and TRBJ1-5; D gene unclear. The V gene lost 6 bases and the J gene lost 3 bases, with 9 bases spanning the gap. Per the germline V gene, CDR1 is LNHDA and CDR2 is SQIVND (reference sequence). The CDR3 has 13 amino acids. The CDR3 region is CASRVETNQPQHF. CDR3 sequence (DNA): TGTGCCAGTAGAGTTGAGACCAATCAGCCCCAGCATTTT.

The chain joins TRBV10-3 to TRBJ2-2; D is possibly TRBD1 or TRBD2 (5 bases each). This CDR3 is 15 amino acids long. Per germline, CDR1 ENHRY and CDR2 SYGVKD. The V gene lost 3 bases and the J gene lost 6 bases, with 14 bases spanning the gap. DNA of the CDR3: TGTGCCATCAGTGAACTAGGGGTGGCCCCCGGGGAGCTGTTTTTT. Its protein product is CAISELGVAPGELFF.

The rearrangement joins TRBV27 to TRBJ1-4, with 8 bases that match TRBD1. The J segment lost 3 bases and the V segment lost 7 bases, leaving 4 bases of the junction unmatched. Looked up from germline, CDR1 is MNHEY and CDR2 is SMNVEV (reference sequence). The CDR3 covers 14 residues. The CDR3 protein is CASMQQGANEKLFF. CDR3 DNA: TGTGCCAGCATGCAACAGGGGGCTAATGAAAAACTGTTTTTT. Complete variable domain (other parts from reference TRBV27 and TRBJ1-4): EAQVTQNPRYLITVTGKKLTVTCSQNMNHEYMSWYRQDPGLGLRQIYYSMNVEVTDKGDVPEGYKVSRKEKRNFPLILESPSPNQTSLYFCASMQQGANEKLFFGSGTQLSVL.

V is TRBV6-5 and J is TRBJ2-7, with 9 bases aligning to TRBD1. Per germline, CDR1 MNHEY and CDR2 SVGAGI. V lost 5 bases, J lost 5 bases, and 10 bases stayed unmatched. This CDR3 has 15 residues. The chain's CDR3 is CASSPGTGYQDEQYF. The CDR3 DNA is TGTGCCAGCAGTCCTGGGACAGGGTATCAAGACGAGCAGTACTTC.

V and J are TRBV7-9 and TRBJ2-3, with 9 positions matching TRBD2. The CDR3 covers 15 residues. From germline, CDR1 is SEHNR and CDR2 FQNEAQ (reference sequence). V lost 3 bases, J lost 0 bases, and 1 base stayed unmatched. The CDR3 DNA reads TGTGCCAGCAGCTTGCTAGCGGGAAGCACAGATACGCAGTATTTT. This sequence encodes CASSLLAGSTDTQYF.

This chain links TRBV28 with TRBJ1-1, with D tentatively TRBD1 (6 bases). Germline loops: CDR1 MDHEN, CDR2 SYDVKM. The CDR3 loop spans 17 amino acids. Trimming took 1 base from V and 3 from J, leaving 18 bases between them. The CDR3 DNA sequence: TGTGCCAGCAGTTTATTGGACCGGCGGGGGGCAGACACTGAAGCTTTCTTT. Protein sequence: CASSLLDRRGADTEAFF.

This clone showed up just once. The V gene is TRBV7-9, the J gene TRBJ2-1, with a weak D call TRBD1 (6 bases). Germline V gene lookup returns CDR1 SEHNR and CDR2 FQNEAQ (reference sequence). This CDR3 has 13 residues. V gave up 5 bases and J gave up 8 bases, with 13 bases separating them. The CDR3 reads CASSRQQGYEQFF. DNA for the CDR3: TGTGCCAGCAGCCGACAACAGGGCTATGAGCAGTTCTTC.

CDR3 sequence (DNA): TGTGCCAGCAGTTTTGTTCAGGGGATCTATGGCTACACCTTC. Translation: CASSFVQGIYGYTF. This chain joins TRBV28 and TRBJ1-2; tentative D call: TRBD1 (6 bases). Between the trimmed V and J ends, which lost 3 bases and 4 bases, there was a span of 12 bases. Per germline, CDR1 MDHEN and CDR2 SYDVKM. The CDR3 runs to 14 residues.